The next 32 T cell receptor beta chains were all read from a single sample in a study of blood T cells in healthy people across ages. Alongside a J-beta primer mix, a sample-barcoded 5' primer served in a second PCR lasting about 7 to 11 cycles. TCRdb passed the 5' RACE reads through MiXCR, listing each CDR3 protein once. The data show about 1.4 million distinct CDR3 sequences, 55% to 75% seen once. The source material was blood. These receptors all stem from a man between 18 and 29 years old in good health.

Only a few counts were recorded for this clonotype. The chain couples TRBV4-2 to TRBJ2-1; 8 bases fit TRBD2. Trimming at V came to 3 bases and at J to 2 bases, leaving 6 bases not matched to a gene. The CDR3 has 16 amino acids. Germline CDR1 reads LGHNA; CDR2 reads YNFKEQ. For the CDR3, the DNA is TGTGCCAGCAGCCATCCAACTAGCGGAGCCTACAATGAGCAGTTCTTC. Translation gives CASSHPTSGAYNEQFF.

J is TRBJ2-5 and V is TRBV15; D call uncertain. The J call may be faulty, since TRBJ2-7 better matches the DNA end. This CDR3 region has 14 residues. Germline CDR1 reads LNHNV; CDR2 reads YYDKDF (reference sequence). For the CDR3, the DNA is TGTGCCACCAGCAGAGATAGAGTTGACTACGAGCAGTACTTC. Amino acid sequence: CATSRDRVDYEQYF.

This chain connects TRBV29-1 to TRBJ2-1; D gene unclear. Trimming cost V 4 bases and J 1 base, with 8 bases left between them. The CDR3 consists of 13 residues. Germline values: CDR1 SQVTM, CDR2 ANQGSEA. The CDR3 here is CSVVAISYNEQFF. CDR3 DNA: TGCAGCGTTGTTGCCATTTCCTACAATGAGCAGTTCTTC.

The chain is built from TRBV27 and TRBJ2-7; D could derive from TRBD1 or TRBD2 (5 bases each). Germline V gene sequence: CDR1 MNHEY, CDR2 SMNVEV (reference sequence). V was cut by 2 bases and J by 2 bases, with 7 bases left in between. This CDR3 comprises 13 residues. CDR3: CASSLKGPYEQYF. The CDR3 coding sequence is TGTGCCAGCAGTTTAAAGGGACCCTACGAGCAGTACTTC.

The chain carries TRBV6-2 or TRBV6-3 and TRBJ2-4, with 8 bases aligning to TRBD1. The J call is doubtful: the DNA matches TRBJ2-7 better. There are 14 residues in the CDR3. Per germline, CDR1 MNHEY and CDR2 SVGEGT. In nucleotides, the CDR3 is TGTGCCAGCAGTTACCAGGACAGGGAATACGAGCAGTACTTC. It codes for CASSYQDREYEQYF.

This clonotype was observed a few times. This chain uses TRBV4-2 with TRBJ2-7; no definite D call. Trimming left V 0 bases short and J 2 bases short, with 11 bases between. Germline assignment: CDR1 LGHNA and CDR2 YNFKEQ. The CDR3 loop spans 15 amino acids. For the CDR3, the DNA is TGTGCCAGCAGCCAAGAAGGATCATACACCTACGAGCAGTACTTC. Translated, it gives CASSQEGSYTYEQYF.

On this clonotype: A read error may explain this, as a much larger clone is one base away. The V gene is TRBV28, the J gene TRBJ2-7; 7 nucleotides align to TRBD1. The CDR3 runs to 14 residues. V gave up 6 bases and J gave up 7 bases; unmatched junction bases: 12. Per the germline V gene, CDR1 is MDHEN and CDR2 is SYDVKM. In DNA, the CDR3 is TGTGCCAGCAGCCGGGACAGCTCCTACAATGAGCAGTACTTC. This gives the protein CASSRDSSYNEQYF. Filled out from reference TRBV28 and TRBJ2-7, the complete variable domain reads DVKVTQSSRYLVKRTGEKVFLECVQDMDHENMFWYRQDPGLGLRLIYFSYDVKMKEKGDIPEGYSVSREKKERFSLILESASTNQTSMYLCASSRDSSYNEQYFGPGTRLTVT.

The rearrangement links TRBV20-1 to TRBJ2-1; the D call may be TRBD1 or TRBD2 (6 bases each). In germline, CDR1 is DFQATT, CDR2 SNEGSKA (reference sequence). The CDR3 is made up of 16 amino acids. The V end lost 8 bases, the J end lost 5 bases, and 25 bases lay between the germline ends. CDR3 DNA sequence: TGCAGTTCACCAGTGGAGGGGGGAAAAGGCAACAATGAGCAGTTCTTC. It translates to CSSPVEGGKGNNEQFF.

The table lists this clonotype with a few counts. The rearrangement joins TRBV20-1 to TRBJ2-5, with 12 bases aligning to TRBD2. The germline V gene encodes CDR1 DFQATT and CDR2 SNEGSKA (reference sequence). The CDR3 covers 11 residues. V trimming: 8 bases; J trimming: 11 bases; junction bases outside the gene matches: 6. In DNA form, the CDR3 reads TGCAGTTTGACTAGCGGGAGTAGGCAGTACTTC. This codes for CSLTSGSRQYF.

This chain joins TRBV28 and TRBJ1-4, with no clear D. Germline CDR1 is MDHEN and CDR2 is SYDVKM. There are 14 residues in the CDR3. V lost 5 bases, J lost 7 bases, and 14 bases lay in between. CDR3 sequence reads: CASSPIAVREKLFF. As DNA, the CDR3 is TGTGCCAGCAGTCCTATAGCGGTCCGTGAAAAACTGTTTTTT.

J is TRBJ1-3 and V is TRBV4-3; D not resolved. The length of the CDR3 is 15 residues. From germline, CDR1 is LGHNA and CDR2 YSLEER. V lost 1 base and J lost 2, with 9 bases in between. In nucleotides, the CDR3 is TGCGCCAGCAGCCAAGGGACCGGTGCTGGAAACACCATATATTTT. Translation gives CASSQGTGAGNTIYF.

This chain's CDR3 is CASSVRTEHNEQFF. As DNA, the CDR3 is TGTGCCAGCAGCGTCCGGACAGAGCACAATGAGCAGTTCTTC. The chain joins TRBV7-8 to TRBJ2-1, with a weak D call TRBD1 (6 bases). The CDR3 has 14 residues. Germline lookup yields CDR1 SGHVS and CDR2 FQNEAQ. V lost 5 bases and J lost 5, with 13 bases in between.

The CDR3, as DNA: TGTGCCAGCAGCCCCCTTGCGGGGCCGGGAGAGCAGTACTTC. It codes for CASSPLAGPGEQYF. The genes are TRBV7-9 and TRBJ2-7; possible D gene TRBD2, 6 bases. CDR3 length equals 14 residues. Germline CDR1 SEHNR, CDR2 FQNEAQ (reference sequence). Trimming removed 5 bases from V and 7 bases from J, with 18 bases in between.

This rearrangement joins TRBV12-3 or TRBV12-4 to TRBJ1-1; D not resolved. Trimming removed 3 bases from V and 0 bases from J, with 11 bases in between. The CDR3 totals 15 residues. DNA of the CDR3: TGTGCCAGCAGTTTTGGCGGGGAGGTGAACACTGAAGCTTTCTTT. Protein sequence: CASSFGGEVNTEAFF.

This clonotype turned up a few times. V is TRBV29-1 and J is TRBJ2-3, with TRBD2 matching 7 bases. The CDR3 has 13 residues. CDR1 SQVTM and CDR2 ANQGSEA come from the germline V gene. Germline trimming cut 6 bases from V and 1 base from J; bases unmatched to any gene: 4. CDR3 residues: CSVATSGTDTQYF. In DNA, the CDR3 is TGCAGCGTCGCAACTAGCGGCACAGATACGCAGTATTTT.

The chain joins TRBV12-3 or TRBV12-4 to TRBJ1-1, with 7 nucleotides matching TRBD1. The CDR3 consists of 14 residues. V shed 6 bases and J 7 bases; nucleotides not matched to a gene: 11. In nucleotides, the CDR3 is TGTGCCAGCAGCTTGACAGACAGGGTACATGAAGCTTTCTTT. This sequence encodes CASSLTDRVHEAFF.

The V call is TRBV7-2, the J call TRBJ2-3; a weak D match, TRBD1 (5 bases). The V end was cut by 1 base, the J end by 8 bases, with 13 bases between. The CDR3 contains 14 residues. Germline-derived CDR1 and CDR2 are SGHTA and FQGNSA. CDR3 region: CASSLGRVDPTQYF. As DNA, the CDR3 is TGTGCCAGCAGCTTAGGCAGGGTCGACCCTACGCAGTATTTT.

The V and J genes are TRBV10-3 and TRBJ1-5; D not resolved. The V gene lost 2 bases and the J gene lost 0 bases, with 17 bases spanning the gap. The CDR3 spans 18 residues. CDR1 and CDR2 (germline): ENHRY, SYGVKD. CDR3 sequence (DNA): TGTGCCATCAGTGAGGTGGGGTGGCAGACAAATAGCAATCAGCCCCAGCATTTT. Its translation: CAISEVGWQTNSNQPQHF.

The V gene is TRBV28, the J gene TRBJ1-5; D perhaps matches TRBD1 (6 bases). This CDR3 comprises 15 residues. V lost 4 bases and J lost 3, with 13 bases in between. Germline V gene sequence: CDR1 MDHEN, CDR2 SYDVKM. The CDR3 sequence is CASSSSTGINQPQHF. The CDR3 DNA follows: TGTGCCAGCAGTTCGAGTACAGGGATCAATCAGCCCCAGCATTTT.

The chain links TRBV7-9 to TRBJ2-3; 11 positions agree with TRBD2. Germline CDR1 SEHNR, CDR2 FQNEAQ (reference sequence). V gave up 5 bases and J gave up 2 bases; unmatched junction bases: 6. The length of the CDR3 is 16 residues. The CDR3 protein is CASSPPGLAVTDTQYF. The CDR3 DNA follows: TGTGCCAGCAGCCCGCCGGGACTAGCGGTCACAGATACGCAGTATTTT.

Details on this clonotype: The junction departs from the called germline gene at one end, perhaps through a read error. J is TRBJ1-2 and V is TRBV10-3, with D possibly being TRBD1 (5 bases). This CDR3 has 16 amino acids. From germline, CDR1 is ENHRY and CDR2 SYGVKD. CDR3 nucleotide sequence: TGTGCCATCAGCCCCTCCGGGGGTCCCCATAACTATGGCCACACCTTC. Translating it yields CAISPSGGPHNYGHTF.

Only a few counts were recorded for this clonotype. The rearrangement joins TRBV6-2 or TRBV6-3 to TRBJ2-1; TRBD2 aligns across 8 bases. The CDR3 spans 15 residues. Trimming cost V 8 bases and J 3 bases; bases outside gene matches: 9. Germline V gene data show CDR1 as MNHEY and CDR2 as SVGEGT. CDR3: CASDAGLGHYNEQFF. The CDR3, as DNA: TGTGCCAGCGACGCGGGACTAGGGCACTACAATGAGCAGTTCTTC.

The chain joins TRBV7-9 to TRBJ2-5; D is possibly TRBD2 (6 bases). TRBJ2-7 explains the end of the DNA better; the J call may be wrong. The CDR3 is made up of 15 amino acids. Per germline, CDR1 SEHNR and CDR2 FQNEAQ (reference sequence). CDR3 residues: CASSFDDGSSYEQYF. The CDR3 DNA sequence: TGTGCCAGCAGCTTTGACGACGGGAGCTCCTACGAGCAGTACTTC.

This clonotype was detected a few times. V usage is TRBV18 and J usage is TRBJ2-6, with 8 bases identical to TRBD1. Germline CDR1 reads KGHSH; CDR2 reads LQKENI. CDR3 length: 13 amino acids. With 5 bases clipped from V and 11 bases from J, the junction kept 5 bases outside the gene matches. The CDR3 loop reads CASSSGQGDVLTF. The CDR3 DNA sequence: TGTGCCAGCTCATCAGGACAGGGAGACGTCCTGACTTTC. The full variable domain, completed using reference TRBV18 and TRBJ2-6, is NAGVMQNPRHLVRRRGQEARLRCSPMKGHSHVYWYRQLPEEGLKFMVYLQKENIIDESGMPKERFSAEFPKEGPSILRIQQVVRGDSAAYFCASSSGQGDVLTFGAGSRLTVL.

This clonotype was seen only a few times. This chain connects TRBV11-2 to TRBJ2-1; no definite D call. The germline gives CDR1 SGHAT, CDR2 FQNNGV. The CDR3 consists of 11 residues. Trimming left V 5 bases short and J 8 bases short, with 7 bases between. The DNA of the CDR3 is TGTGCCAGCAGCCGTGTCGATGAGCAGTTCTTC. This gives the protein CASSRVDEQFF.

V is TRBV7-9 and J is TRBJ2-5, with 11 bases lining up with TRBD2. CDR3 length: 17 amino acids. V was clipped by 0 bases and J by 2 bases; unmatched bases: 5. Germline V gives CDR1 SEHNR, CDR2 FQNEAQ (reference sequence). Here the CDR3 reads CASSLAGLAGGQETQYF. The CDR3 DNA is TGTGCCAGCAGCTTAGCTGGGCTAGCGGGGGGTCAAGAGACCCAGTACTTC.

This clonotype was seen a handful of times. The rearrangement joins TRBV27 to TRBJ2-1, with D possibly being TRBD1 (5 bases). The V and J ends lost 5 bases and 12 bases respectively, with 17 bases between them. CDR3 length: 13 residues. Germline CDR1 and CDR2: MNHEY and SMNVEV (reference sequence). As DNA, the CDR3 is TGTGCCAGCAGTCAAAGCACCTCAGGGTGGCAGTTCTTC. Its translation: CASSQSTSGWQFF.

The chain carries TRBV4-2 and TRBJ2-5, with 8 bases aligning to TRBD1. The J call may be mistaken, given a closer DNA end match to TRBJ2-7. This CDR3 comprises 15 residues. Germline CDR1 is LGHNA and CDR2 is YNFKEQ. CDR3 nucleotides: TGTGCCAGCAGCCCGGGACAGGCAAGCGGTTACGAGCAGTACTTC. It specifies CASSPGQASGYEQYF.

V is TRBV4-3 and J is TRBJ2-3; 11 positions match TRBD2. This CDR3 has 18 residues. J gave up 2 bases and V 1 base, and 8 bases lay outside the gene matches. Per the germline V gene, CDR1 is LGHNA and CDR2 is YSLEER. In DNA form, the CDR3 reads TGCGCCAGCAGCCAAGGGCCTCTAGCGGGGGGCAACACAGATACGCAGTATTTT. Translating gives CASSQGPLAGGNTDTQYF.

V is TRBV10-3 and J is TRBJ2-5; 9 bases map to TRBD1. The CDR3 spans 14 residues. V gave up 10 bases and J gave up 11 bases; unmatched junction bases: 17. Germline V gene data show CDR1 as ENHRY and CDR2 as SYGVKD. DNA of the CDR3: TGTGCCACCAGAGGGGGACAGGGATCCAATGAGCAGTACTTC. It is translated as CATRGGQGSNEQYF.

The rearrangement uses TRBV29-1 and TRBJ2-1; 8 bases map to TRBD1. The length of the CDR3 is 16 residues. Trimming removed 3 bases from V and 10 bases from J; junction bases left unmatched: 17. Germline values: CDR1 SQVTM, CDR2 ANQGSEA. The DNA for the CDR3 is TGCAGCGTTGAGATACGAGCAGGGGGCATAGGCTACGAGCAGTTCTTC. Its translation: CSVEIRAGGIGYEQFF.

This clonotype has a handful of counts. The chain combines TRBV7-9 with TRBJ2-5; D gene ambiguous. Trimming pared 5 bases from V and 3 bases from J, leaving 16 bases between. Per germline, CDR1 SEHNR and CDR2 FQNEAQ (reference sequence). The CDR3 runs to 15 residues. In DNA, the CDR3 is TGTGCCAGCAGCGATCTCCGTACAGATGAAGAGACCCAGTACTTC. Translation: CASSDLRTDEETQYF.